A selection of T cell receptor beta chains follows, all from one sample in a study of shared clonotypes between healthy human individuals. Assay used: immunoSEQ multiplex PCR; TCRdb lists only in-frame clones, some missing. The data contain nearly 2 million clones, just under 95% of them singletons. The sample taken for sequencing was naive CD8+ T cells sorted from blood. The receptors derive from a young man in good health. Both conserved end residues are part of each CDR3. A D gene is named only where the DNA matches it firmly. Clone size is stated in some rows and not others, as once, few, many or a class when expanded.

V	D	size	J	CDR3	DNA
TRBV9	-	once	TRBJ2-2	CASSPRGAGELFF	TGTGCCAGCAGCCCAAGGGGAGCCGGGGAGCTGTTTTTT
TRBV7-6	-	-	TRBJ1-4	CASSLEGFGGPGGKLFF	TGTGCCAGCAGCTTAGAGGGTTTCGGGGGGCCAGGTGGAAAACTGTTTTTT
TRBV15	-	once	TRBJ2-1	CATRGEDVGQGTGGPYNEQFF	TGTGCCACCAGAGGAGAGGATGTCGGACAGGGCACGGGGGGACCCTACAATGAGCAGTTCTTC
TRBV5-4	TRBD1	-	TRBJ2-3	CASSPLLGQGLTDTQYF	TGTGCCAGCAGCCCTCTTCTGGGACAGGGGTTGACAGATACGCAGTATTTT
TRBV5-1	-	-	TRBJ2-2	CASSLVGTEDPYTGELFF	TGCGCCAGCAGCTTGGTGGGGACCGAGGACCCTTACACCGGGGAGCTGTTTTTT
TRBV11-1	TRBD1	once	TRBJ2-2	CASSPTGGADTGELFF	TGTGCCAGCAGCCCGACAGGGGGCGCAGACACCGGGGAGCTGTTTTTT
TRBV30	-	-	TRBJ1-5	CAWSGTETFNQPQHF	TGTGCCTGGAGTGGGACCGAAACTTTCAATCAGCCCCAGCATTTT
TRBV7-9	TRBD1	once	TRBJ2-3	CASSLQGAADTQYF	TGTGCCAGCAGCTTACAGGGGGCGGCAGATACGCAGTATTTT
TRBV11-2	-	-	TRBJ1-6	CASSLGGDSYNSPLHF	TGTGCCAGCAGCTTAGGGGGTGACAGCTACAATTCACCCCTCCACTTT
TRBV4-1	TRBD1	-	TRBJ2-4	CASSHGQGGAGNIQYF	TGCGCCAGCAGCCACGGACAGGGGGGCGCTGGAAACATTCAGTACTTC
TRBV29-1	-	once	TRBJ2-7	CSVGEYGNEQYF	TGCAGCGTTGGGGAATATGGGAACGAGCAGTACTTC
TRBV27	-	-	TRBJ1-1	CASSFSFRGGYTEAFF	TGTGCCAGCAGTTTCTCGTTTCGGGGGGGATACACTGAAGCTTTCTTT
TRBV4-3	TRBD2	-	TRBJ2-7	CASSQVPLAGDSYEQYF	TGCGCCAGCAGCCAAGTCCCACTAGCGGGAGATAGTTACGAGCAGTACTTC
TRBV7-3	-	-	TRBJ2-7	CASSPWTDLDEQYF	TGTGCCAGCAGCCCCTGGACAGATCTTGATGAGCAGTACTTC
TRBV6-5	TRBD1	-	TRBJ2-7	CASSYGTGSSYEQYF	TGTGCCAGCAGTTACGGGACAGGGAGCTCCTACGAGCAGTACTTC
TRBV2	-	-	TRBJ2-4	CASSEVGEKNIQYF	TGTGCCAGCAGTGAAGTCGGGGAGAAGAACATTCAGTACTTC
TRBV5-6	-	-	TRBJ2-1	CATTSGYNEQFF	TGTGCCACCACCTCCGGGTACAATGAGCAGTTCTTC
TRBV11-3	-	-	TRBJ2-2	CASSAPLTGELFF	TGTGCCAGCAGCGCCCCGCTCACCGGGGAGCTGTTTTTT
TRBV4-1	-	-	TRBJ2-7	CASSHTTGTVPYEQYF	TGCGCCAGCAGCCATACGACCGGGACCGTTCCCTACGAGCAGTACTTC
TRBV7-3	-	-	TRBJ2-3	CASSFVGGTDTQYF	TGTGCCAGCAGCTTCGTCGGAGGCACAGATACGCAGTATTTT
TRBV28	-	-	TRBJ2-3	CASSFYLGADTQYF	TGTGCCAGCAGTTTTTACTTGGGGGCAGATACGCAGTATTTT
TRBV5-4	-	-	TRBJ1-1	CASSSSGGQGAFF	TGTGCCAGCAGCTCCTCCGGGGGGCAGGGAGCTTTCTTT
TRBV27	-	-	TRBJ1-5	CASRPGGYEQPQHF	TGTGCCAGCAGGCCCGGGGGGTACGAACAGCCCCAGCATTTT
TRBV5-4	-	-	TRBJ2-1	CASSLGNYNEQFF	TGTGCCAGCAGCTTGGGGAACTACAATGAGCAGTTCTTC
TRBV28	-	-	TRBJ1-4	CASRGPGAANEKLFF	TGTGCCAGCAGGGGCCCAGGGGCGGCTAATGAAAAACTGTTTTTT
TRBV25-1	TRBD1	-	TRBJ2-7	CASRHRDSSYEQYF	TGTGCCAGCAGGCACCGGGACAGCTCCTACGAGCAGTACTTC
TRBV7-9	-	-	TRBJ2-3	CASSPNPLGGPSTDTQYF	TGTGCCAGCAGCCCGAACCCCCTGGGGGGGCCTAGCACAGATACGCAGTATTTT
TRBV28	-	-	TRBJ2-1	CASIKEDYQDNEQFF	TGTGCCAGCATCAAAGAGGACTATCAGGACAATGAGCAGTTCTTC
TRBV2	-	-	TRBJ2-7	CASSEGYRTYEQYF	TGTGCCAGCTCCGAAGGTTACCGAACCTACGAGCAGTACTTC
TRBV9	TRBD2	-	TRBJ2-3	CASSVGLAGTDTQYF	TGTGCCAGCAGCGTGGGACTAGCGGGAACAGATACGCAGTATTTT
TRBV6-5	TRBD1	-	TRBJ1-1	CASGIDRDDTEAFF	TGTGCCAGCGGGATAGACAGGGACGACACTGAAGCTTTCTTT
TRBV7-6	-	-	TRBJ2-1	CASSQTRGNEQFF	TGTGCCAGCAGCCAGACTCGAGGAAATGAGCAGTTCTTC
TRBV9	-	-	TRBJ1-3	CASSAEFPGNTIYF	TGTGCCAGCAGCGCAGAATTTCCTGGAAACACCATATATTTT
TRBV27	-	-	TRBJ2-3	CASRVWGGTSTDTQYF	TGTGCCAGCAGAGTATGGGGCGGTACTAGCACAGATACGCAGTATTTT
TRBV5-1	-	-	TRBJ2-2	CASNQGTRNTGELFF	TGCGCCAGCAACCAGGGCACCAGAAACACCGGGGAGCTGTTTTTT
TRBV4-1	TRBD2	-	TRBJ2-1	CASSQRGDLFNEQFF	TGCGCCAGCAGCCAGCGGGGGGACTTATTCAATGAGCAGTTCTTC
TRBV7-8	TRBD2	-	TRBJ2-2	CASRGAGGSNTGELFF	TGTGCCAGCAGGGGCGCGGGGGGCTCGAACACCGGGGAGCTGTTTTTT
TRBV27	-	-	TRBJ2-7	CASSPQGHYEQYF	TGTGCCAGCAGCCCACAGGGCCACTACGAGCAGTACTTC
TRBV7-2	-	-	TRBJ2-2	CASSQKINGELFF	TGTGCCAGCAGCCAAAAGATTAACGGGGAGCTGTTTTTT
TRBV5-1	-	-	TRBJ1-1	CASSWGTGYVEAFF	TGCGCCAGCAGCTGGGGAACAGGGTATGTTGAAGCTTTCTTT
TRBV10-1	TRBD1	-	TRBJ2-7	CANTGTGAYEQYF	TGCGCCAACACCGGGACAGGGGCCTACGAGCAGTACTTC
TRBV2	-	-	TRBJ1-2	CASSGDTERFQGYTF	TGTGCCAGCAGCGGGGACACGGAAAGGTTTCAGGGCTACACCTTC
TRBV7-9	-	-	TRBJ2-1	CASSLVGQGSYNEQFF	TGTGCCAGCAGCTTAGTAGGTCAGGGCTCCTACAATGAGCAGTTCTTC
TRBV9	-	few	TRBJ2-7	CASSVAQGYEQYF	TGTGCCAGCAGCGTAGCACAGGGCTACGAGCAGTACTTC
TRBV6-5	-	-	TRBJ1-1	CASSYGEGGTEAFF	TGTGCCAGCAGTTACGGGGAAGGGGGAACTGAAGCTTTCTTT
TRBV2	TRBD1	-	TRBJ2-5	CASRSTGYQETQYF	TGTGCCAGCAGATCGACAGGGTACCAAGAGACCCAGTACTTC
TRBV6-5	-	-	TRBJ2-1	CASSYQGEQFF	TGTGCCAGCAGTTACCAGGGTGAGCAGTTCTTC
TRBV6-5	-	-	TRBJ1-4	CASSYEPVATNEKLFF	TGTGCCAGCAGTTACGAACCAGTGGCAACTAATGAAAAACTGTTTTTT
TRBV6-5	-	-	TRBJ1-5	CASSYGGEGNQPQHF	TGTGCCAGCAGTTACGGTGGAGAGGGCAATCAGCCCCAGCATTTT
TRBV4-3	TRBD2	once	TRBJ2-1	CASSQDREGEQFF	TGCGCCAGCAGCCAAGATCGGGAGGGTGAGCAGTTCTTC
TRBV6-1	TRBD1	-	TRBJ1-1	CATLGQGYTEAFF	TGTGCCACCCTCGGACAGGGGTACACTGAAGCTTTCTTT
TRBV7-2	TRBD1	once	TRBJ2-5	CASSSQRQGAPETQYF	TGTGCCAGCAGCTCTCAAAGACAGGGGGCGCCGGAGACCCAGTACTTC
TRBV9	-	-	TRBJ2-2	CASSSPMVTENTGELFF	TGTGCCAGCAGCTCTCCCATGGTAACGGAGAACACCGGGGAGCTGTTTTTT
TRBV14	TRBD2	-	TRBJ2-7	CASSHRAGESYEQYF	TGTGCCAGCAGCCACAGAGCGGGAGAATCCTACGAGCAGTACTTC
TRBV5-4	-	-	TRBJ2-1	CASSLDSYNEQFF	TGTGCCAGCAGCCTGGACTCATACAATGAGCAGTTCTTC